A single TCR beta chain is shown here with its context. The data derive from a study of blood T cell repertoires in COVID-19. Using immunoSEQ multiplex PCR, the repertoire was profiled, and TCRdb retains in-frame clones only, with some absent. The sample holds about 68,000 clones; more than 70% are singletons and the top ten take 4.1%. V lost 4 bases and J 5 bases, leaving 18 bases between the germline ends. Germline V gives CDR1 MGHRA, CDR2 YSYEKL. The CDR3 length is 15 residues. The clonotype originates from a middle-aged man with acute or convalescent COVID-19. This chain uses TRBV4-1 with TRBJ2-7; tentatively, D is TRBD2 (6 bases). Material for sequencing was peripheral blood. The CDR3 reads CASSLGQGLANEQYF. CDR3 bases: TGCGCCAGCAGCCTAGGGCAGGGACTGGCCAACGAGCAGTACTTC.